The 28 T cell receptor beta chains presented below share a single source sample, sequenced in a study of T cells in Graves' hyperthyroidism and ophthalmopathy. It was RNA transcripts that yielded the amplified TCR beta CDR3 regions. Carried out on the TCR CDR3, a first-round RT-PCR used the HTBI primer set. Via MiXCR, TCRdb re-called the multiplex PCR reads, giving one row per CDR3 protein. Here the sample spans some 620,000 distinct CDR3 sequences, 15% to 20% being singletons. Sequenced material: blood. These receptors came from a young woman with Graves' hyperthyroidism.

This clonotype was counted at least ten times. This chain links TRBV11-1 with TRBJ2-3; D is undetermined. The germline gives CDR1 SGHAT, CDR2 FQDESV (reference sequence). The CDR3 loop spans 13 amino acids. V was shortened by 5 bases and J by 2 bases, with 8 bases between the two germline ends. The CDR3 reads CASSTETTDTQYF. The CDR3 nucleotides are TGTGCCAGCAGCACAGAAACCACAGATACGCAGTATTTT. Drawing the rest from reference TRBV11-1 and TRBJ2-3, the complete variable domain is EAEVAQSPRYKITEKSQAVAFWCDPISGHATLYWYRQILGQGPELLVQFQDESVVDDSQLPKDRFSAERLKGVDSTLKIQPAELGDSAMYLCASSTETTDTQYFGPGTRLTVL.

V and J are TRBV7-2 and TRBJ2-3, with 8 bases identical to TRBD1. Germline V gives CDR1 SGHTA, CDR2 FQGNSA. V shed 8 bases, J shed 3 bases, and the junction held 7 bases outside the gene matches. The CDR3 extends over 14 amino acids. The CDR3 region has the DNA TGTGCCAGCCACAAAGACAGGGGTACAGATACGCAGTATTTT. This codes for CASHKDRGTDTQYF. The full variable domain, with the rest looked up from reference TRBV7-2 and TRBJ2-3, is GAGVSQSPSNKVTEKGKDVELRCDPISGHTALYWYRQSLGQGLEFLIYFQGNSAPDKSGLPSDRFSAERTGGSVSTLTIQRTQQEDSAVYLCASHKDRGTDTQYFGPGTRLTVL.

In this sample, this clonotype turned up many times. The CDR3 here is CASSLGRGYTEAFF. For the CDR3, the DNA is TGTGCCAGCAGTTTAGGTCGGGGTTATACTGAAGCTTTCTTT. The chain links TRBV12-3 or TRBV12-4 to TRBJ1-1; D call uncertain. CDR3 length equals 14 residues. Trimming left V 1 base short and J 5 bases short, with 11 bases between.

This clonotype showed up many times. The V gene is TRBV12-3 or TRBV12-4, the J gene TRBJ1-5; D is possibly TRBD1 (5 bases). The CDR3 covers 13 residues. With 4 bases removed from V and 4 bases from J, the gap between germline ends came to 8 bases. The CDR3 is CASSSGGNQPQHF. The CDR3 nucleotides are TGTGCCAGCAGTTCTGGGGGGAATCAGCCCCAGCATTTT.

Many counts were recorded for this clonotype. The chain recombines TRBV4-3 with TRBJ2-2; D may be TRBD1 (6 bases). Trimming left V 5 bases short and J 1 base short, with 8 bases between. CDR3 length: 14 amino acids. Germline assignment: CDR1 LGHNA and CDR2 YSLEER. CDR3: CASSEDRNTGELFF. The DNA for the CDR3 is TGCGCCAGCAGCGAGGACAGGAACACCGGGGAGCTGTTTTTT.

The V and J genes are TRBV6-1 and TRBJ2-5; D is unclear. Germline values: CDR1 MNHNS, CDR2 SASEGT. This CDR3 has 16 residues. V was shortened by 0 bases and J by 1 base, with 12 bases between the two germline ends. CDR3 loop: CASSEARSFSQETQYF. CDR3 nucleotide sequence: TGTGCCAGCAGTGAAGCGCGTTCGTTTTCCCAAGAGACCCAGTACTTC.

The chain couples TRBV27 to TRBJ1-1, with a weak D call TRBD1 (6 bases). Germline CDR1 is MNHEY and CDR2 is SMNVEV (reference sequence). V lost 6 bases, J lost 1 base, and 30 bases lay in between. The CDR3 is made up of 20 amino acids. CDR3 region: CASSGPPGQVRRGRNTEAFF. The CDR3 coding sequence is TGTGCCAGCAGCGGCCCCCCGGGACAAGTCCGGAGGGGCCGGAACACTGAAGCTTTCTTT.

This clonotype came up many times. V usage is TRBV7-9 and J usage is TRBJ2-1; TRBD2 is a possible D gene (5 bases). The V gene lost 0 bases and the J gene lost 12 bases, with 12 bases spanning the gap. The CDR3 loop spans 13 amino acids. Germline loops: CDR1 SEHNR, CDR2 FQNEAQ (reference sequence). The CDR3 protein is CASSLATGLVQFF. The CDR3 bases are TGTGCCAGCAGCTTAGCGACGGGGTTGGTGCAGTTCTTC.

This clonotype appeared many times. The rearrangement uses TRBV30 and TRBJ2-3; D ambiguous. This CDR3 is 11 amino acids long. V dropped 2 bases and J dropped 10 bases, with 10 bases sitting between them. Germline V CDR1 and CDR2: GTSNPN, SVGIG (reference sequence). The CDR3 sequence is CAWSLEGAQYF. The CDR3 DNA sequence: TGTGCCTGGAGTCTCGAAGGTGCGCAGTATTTT.

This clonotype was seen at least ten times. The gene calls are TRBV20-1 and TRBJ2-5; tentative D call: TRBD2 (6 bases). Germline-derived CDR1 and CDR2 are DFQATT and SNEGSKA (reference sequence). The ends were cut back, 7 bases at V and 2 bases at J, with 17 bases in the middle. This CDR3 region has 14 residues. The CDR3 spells CSGRTGSGQETQYF. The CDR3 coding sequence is TGCAGTGGGAGGACCGGGAGTGGGCAAGAGACCCAGTACTTC.

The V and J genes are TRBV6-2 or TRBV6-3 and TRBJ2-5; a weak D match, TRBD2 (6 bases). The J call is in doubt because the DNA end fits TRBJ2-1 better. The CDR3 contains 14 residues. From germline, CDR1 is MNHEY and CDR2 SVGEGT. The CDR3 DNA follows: TGTGCCAGCAGTTATTTTGGTACTAGCCCGTCCCAGTTCTTC. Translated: CASSYFGTSPSQFF.

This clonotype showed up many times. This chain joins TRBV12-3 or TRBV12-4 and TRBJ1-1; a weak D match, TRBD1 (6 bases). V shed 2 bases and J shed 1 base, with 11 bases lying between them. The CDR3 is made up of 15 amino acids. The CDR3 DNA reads TGTGCCAGCAGTTTATATGGGGGCGAGAACACTGAAGCTTTCTTT. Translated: CASSLYGGENTEAFF.

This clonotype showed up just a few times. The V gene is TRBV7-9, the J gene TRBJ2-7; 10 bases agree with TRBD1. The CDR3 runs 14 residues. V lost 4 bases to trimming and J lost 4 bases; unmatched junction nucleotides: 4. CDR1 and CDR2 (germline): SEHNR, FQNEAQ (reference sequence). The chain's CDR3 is CASSSGDRGYEQYF. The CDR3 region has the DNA TGTGCCAGCAGCTCAGGGGACAGGGGTTACGAGCAGTACTTC.

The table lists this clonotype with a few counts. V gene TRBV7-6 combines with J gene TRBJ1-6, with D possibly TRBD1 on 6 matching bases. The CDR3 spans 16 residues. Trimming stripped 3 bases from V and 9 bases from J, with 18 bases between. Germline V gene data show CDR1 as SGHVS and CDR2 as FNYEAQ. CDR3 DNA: TGTGCCAGCAGCTTGGGGGCCTTGGGGGAGGGTTCACCCCTCCACTTT. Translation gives CASSLGALGEGSPLHF.

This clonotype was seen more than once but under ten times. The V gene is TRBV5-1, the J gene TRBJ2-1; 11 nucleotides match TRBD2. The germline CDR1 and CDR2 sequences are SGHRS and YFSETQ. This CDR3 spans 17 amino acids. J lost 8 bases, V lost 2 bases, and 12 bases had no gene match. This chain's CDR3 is CASSFLSGRAWEDEQFF. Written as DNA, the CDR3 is TGCGCCAGCAGCTTCCTTAGCGGGAGGGCCTGGGAAGATGAGCAGTTCTTC.

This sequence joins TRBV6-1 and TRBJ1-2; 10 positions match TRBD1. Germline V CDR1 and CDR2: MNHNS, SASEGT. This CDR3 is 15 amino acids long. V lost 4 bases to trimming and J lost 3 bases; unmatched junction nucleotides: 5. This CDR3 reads CASSAMGTGDYGYTF. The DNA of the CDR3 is TGTGCCAGCAGTGCTATGGGGACAGGGGACTATGGCTACACCTTC.

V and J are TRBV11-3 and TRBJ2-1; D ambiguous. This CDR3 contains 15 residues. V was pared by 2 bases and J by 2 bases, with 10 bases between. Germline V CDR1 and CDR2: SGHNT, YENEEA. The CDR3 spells CASSLTIGPYNEQFF. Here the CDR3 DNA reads TGTGCCAGCAGCTTAACGATAGGACCCTACAATGAGCAGTTCTTC.

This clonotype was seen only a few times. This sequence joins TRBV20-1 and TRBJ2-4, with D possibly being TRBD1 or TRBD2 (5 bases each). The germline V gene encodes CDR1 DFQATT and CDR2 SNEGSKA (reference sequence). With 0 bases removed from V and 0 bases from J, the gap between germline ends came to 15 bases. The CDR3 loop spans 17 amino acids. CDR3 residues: CSARDVGAPIAKNIQYF. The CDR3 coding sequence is TGCAGTGCTAGAGATGTCGGGGCGCCGATAGCCAAAAACATTCAGTACTTC.

CDR3: CASSPPGTVNTEAFF. In nucleotides, the CDR3 is TGTGCCAGCTCACCCCCGGGGACAGTGAACACTGAAGCTTTCTTT. This sequence joins TRBV18 and TRBJ1-1, with TRBD1 identical over 7 bases. Germline V lookup: CDR1 KGHSH, CDR2 LQKENI. The CDR3 has 15 amino acids. J lost 0 bases, V lost 3 bases, and 4 bases had no gene match.

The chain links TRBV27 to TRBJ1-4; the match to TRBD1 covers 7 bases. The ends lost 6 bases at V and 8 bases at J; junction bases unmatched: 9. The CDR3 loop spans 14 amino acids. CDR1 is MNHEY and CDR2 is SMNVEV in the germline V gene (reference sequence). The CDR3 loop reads CASRTGMPGEKLFF. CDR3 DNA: TGTGCCAGCAGGACAGGGATGCCGGGAGAAAAACTGTTTTTT.

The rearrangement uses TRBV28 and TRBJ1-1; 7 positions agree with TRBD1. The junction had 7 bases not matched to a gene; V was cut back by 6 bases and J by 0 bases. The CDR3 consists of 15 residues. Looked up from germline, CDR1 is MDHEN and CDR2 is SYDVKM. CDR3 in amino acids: CASRFQGGMNTEAFF. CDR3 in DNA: TGTGCCAGCAGGTTTCAGGGGGGCATGAACACTGAAGCTTTCTTT. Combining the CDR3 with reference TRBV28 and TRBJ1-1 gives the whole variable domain DVKVTQSSRYLVKRTGEKVFLECVQDMDHENMFWYRQDPGLGLRLIYFSYDVKMKEKGDIPEGYSVSREKKERFSLILESASTNQTSMYLCASRFQGGMNTEAFFGQGTRLTVV.

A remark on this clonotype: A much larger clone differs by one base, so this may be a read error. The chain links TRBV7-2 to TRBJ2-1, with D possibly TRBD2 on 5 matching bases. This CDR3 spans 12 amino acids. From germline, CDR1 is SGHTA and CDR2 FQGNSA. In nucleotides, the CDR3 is TGTGCCAGCAACTTAGCGCGGGATGAGCAGTTCTTC. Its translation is CASNLARDEQFF.

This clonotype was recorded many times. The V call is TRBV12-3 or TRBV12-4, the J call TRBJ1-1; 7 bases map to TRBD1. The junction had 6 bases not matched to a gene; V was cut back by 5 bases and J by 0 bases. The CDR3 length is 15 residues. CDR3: CASSIQGSMNTEAFF. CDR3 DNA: TGTGCCAGCAGTATACAGGGGTCGATGAACACTGAAGCTTTCTTT.

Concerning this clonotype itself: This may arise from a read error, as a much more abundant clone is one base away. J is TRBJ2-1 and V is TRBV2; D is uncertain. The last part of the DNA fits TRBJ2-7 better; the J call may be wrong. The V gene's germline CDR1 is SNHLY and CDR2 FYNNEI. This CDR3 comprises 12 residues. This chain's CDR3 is CASSTSYNEQYF. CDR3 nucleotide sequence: TGTGCCAGCTCAACTTCCTACAATGAGCAGTACTTC.

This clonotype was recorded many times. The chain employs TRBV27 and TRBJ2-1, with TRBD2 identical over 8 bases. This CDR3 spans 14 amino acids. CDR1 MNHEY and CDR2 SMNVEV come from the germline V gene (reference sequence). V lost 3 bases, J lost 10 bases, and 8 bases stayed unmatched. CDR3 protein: CASSFGKSGREQFF. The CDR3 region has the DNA TGTGCCAGCAGTTTCGGAAAGAGCGGGAGAGAGCAGTTCTTC.

In DNA, the CDR3 is TGTGCCAGCAGCCAAGATGGACTAGCGGGAGGAACCTACGAGCAGTACTTC. It translates to CASSQDGLAGGTYEQYF. V usage is TRBV6-1 and J usage is TRBJ2-7, with 14 nucleotides matching TRBD2. The CDR3 contains 17 residues. The V gene's germline CDR1 is MNHNS and CDR2 SASEGT. The V and J ends lost 6 bases and 2 bases, in that order; junction bases with no gene match: 9.

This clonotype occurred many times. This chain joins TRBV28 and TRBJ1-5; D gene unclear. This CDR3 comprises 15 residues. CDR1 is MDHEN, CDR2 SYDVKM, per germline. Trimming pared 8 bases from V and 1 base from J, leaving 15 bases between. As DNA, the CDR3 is TGTGCCAGCTCGGCGGGTTTTGTCAGCAATCAGCCCCAGCATTTT. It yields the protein CASSAGFVSNQPQHF.

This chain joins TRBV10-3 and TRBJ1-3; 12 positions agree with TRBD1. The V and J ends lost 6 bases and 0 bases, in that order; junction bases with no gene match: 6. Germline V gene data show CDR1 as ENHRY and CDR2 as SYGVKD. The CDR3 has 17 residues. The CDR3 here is CAIRPGQGAHSGNTIYF. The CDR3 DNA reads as TGTGCCATCAGACCGGGACAGGGGGCTCACTCTGGAAACACCATATATTTT.